The 31 T cell receptor beta chains below were found in one sample sequenced in a study of blood T cell repertoires in COVID-19. The repertoire was sequenced with immunoSEQ multiplex PCR; TCRdb's copy has only in-frame clones and lacks some. The sample includes hundreds of thousands of clones, about 85% seen only once; the top ten take about 2.5%. The sample consisted of peripheral blood. Every receptor here comes from a man younger than 35 with active or convalescent COVID-19.

This clone has more than one count but fewer than ten. The rearrangement links TRBV6-7 to TRBJ2-7; TRBD1 matches 7 bases. TRBV6-7 is labeled an ORF, and its function is uncertain. The CDR3 sequence is 16 residues long. V was clipped by 0 bases and J by 3 bases; unmatched bases: 8. The CDR3 reads CASSYSGTEVHYEQYF. DNA for the CDR3: TGTGCCAGCAGTTACTCCGGGACAGAGGTTCACTACGAGCAGTACTTC.

V gene TRBV19 combines with J gene TRBJ2-7; a possible D gene is TRBD1 (5 bases). CDR1 is LNHDA and CDR2 is SQIVND in the germline V gene (reference sequence). V lost 1 base and J 0 bases, leaving 10 bases between the germline ends. This CDR3 is built from 15 residues. The CDR3 is CASSIGQGHSYEQYF. Here the CDR3 DNA reads TGTGCCAGTAGTATAGGGCAGGGTCACTCCTACGAGCAGTACTTC.

The chain employs TRBV27 and TRBJ2-2; D is unresolved. Germline CDR1 reads MNHEY; CDR2 reads SMNVEV (reference sequence). The CDR3 loop spans 13 amino acids. V was clipped by 5 bases and J by 3 bases, with 7 bases between them. CDR3 DNA: TGTGCCAGCAGTCTACAGTACACCGGGGAGCTGTTTTTT. It codes for CASSLQYTGELFF.

The V and J genes are TRBV23-1 and TRBJ1-4; D might be TRBD1 (6 bases). TRBV23-1 is given ORF status, its function remaining uncertain. This CDR3 is built from 16 residues. V was pared by 3 bases and J by 8 bases, with 19 bases between. The CDR3 region is CASSQLQGRIEEKLFF. The CDR3 DNA sequence: TGCGCCAGCAGTCAGCTACAGGGTCGGATAGAGGAAAAACTGTTTTTT.

The chain is built from TRBV9 and TRBJ1-3, with TRBD1 identical over 7 bases. CDR1 and CDR2 from the germline V gene are SGDLS and YYNGEE. CDR3 length equals 13 residues. The ends lost 6 bases at V and 8 bases at J; junction bases unmatched: 8. Written as DNA, the CDR3 is TGTGCCAGCAACAGGGGAACGCATGACACCATATATTTT. The encoded protein is CASNRGTHDTIYF.

The rearrangement joins TRBV3-1 (or the pseudogene TRBV3-2) to TRBJ2-7; maybe TRBD2 (6 bases). Deletions cut 1 base from V and 2 bases from J, with 12 bases between. The CDR3 consists of 15 residues. CDR1 LGHDT and CDR2 YNNKEL come from the germline V gene (reference sequence). The CDR3 sequence is CASSQGRDGAYEQYF. As DNA, the CDR3 is TGTGCCAGCAGCCAAGGGCGGGACGGGGCCTACGAGCAGTACTTC.

V and J are TRBV10-3 and TRBJ2-5, with TRBD1 identical over 9 bases. Germline trimming cut 10 bases from V and 1 base from J; bases unmatched to any gene: 16. This CDR3 is built from 17 residues. In germline, CDR1 is ENHRY, CDR2 SYGVKD. The CDR3 loop reads CATSFPIGTGIQETQYF. The CDR3 DNA reads TGTGCCACCTCCTTCCCAATCGGGACAGGGATCCAAGAGACCCAGTACTTC.

The chain has TRBV5-6 and TRBJ2-3, with a possible D match to TRBD2 (6 bases). The CDR3 is 15 amino acids. The germline V gene has CDR1 SGHDT and CDR2 YYEEEE. Trimming took 2 bases from V and 1 from J, leaving 11 bases between them. CDR3 sequence (DNA): TGTGCCAGCAGCTTAACCGGGAGTGGCACAGATACGCAGTATTTT. The encoded protein is CASSLTGSGTDTQYF.

The rearrangement links TRBV19 to TRBJ2-7; D is undetermined. Trimming stripped 1 base from V and 0 bases from J, with 7 bases between. The CDR3 runs 14 residues. Germline CDR1 is LNHDA and CDR2 is SQIVND (reference sequence). The CDR3 DNA is TGTGCCAGTAGTATAGGCACAAACTCCTACGAGCAGTACTTC. Residues: CASSIGTNSYEQYF.

This chain joins TRBV6-5 and TRBJ1-2, with D maybe TRBD1 (6 bases). This CDR3 has 12 amino acids. The germline gives CDR1 MNHEY, CDR2 SVGAGI. V shed 10 bases and J shed 5 bases, with 14 bases lying between them. CDR3 coding DNA: TGTGCCACCTACAGGGTTTTTTATGGCTACACCTTC. Translating gives CATYRVFYGYTF.

The rearrangement links TRBV25-1 to TRBJ2-7; 9 bases align to TRBD1. CDR3 size: 17 residues. The V and J ends lost 6 bases and 1 base, in that order; junction bases with no gene match: 13. Germline V gives CDR1 MGHDK, CDR2 SYGVNS. This CDR3 is CASSHAPGQGDSYEQYF. The CDR3 coding sequence is TGTGCCAGCAGCCATGCCCCGGGACAGGGAGATTCCTACGAGCAGTACTTC.

The rearrangement links TRBV24-1 to TRBJ2-1; 7 nucleotides match TRBD1. Germline V CDR1 and CDR2: KGHDR, SFDVKD. The junction had 7 bases not matched to a gene; V was cut back by 1 base and J by 8 bases. This CDR3 has 15 residues. This CDR3 reads CATSDFWTGDDEQFF. The CDR3 coding sequence is TGTGCCACCAGTGATTTTTGGACAGGTGATGATGAGCAGTTCTTC.

V and J are TRBV2 and TRBJ2-1; TRBD2 agrees at 8 bases. The V gene end was trimmed by 8 bases and the J gene end by 8 bases; junction bases not matched to a gene: 14. The CDR3 has 15 amino acids. Germline CDR1 is SNHLY and CDR2 is FYNNEI. The DNA of the CDR3 is TGTGCCAGCGGATACCTGCGGGGGGCCAGGGATGAGCAGTTCTTC. Translation: CASGYLRGARDEQFF.

The chain combines TRBV7-8 with TRBJ1-1; D gene uncertain. The CDR3 totals 12 residues. Per germline, CDR1 SGHVS and CDR2 FQNEAQ. V lost 5 bases, J lost 1 base, and 5 bases lay in between. The CDR3 bases are TGTGCCAGCAGCCACGGGAACACTGAAGCTTTCTTT. It encodes CASSHGNTEAFF.

The V call is TRBV2, the J call TRBJ1-2, with D possibly matching TRBD1 (5 bases). The V gene's germline CDR1 is SNHLY and CDR2 FYNNEI. V was pared by 7 bases and J by 3 bases, with 21 bases between. This CDR3 has 16 residues. For the CDR3, the DNA is TGTGCCAGCAATAGAGAGAGAGGGACTACTCACTATGGCTACACCTTC. As protein: CASNRERGTTHYGYTF.

The gene calls are TRBV6-6 and TRBJ1-6, with D tentatively TRBD1 (5 bases). Trimming removed 5 bases from V and 7 bases from J, with 15 bases in between. Germline V gives CDR1 MNHNY, CDR2 SVGAGI (reference sequence). CDR3 length: 15 residues. In DNA form, the CDR3 reads TGTGCCAGCAGTAGTTCTAGGACACAGAATTCACCCCTCCACTTT. Protein sequence: CASSSSRTQNSPLHF.

The gene calls are TRBV16 and TRBJ1-5; D unclear. V dropped 0 bases and J dropped 1 base, with 13 bases sitting between them. Germline CDR1 reads KGHSY; CDR2 reads FQNENV. The CDR3 length is 17 residues. This chain's CDR3 is CASSQSWGEGSNQPQHF. The DNA of the CDR3 is TGTGCCAGCAGCCAATCGTGGGGAGAAGGGAGCAATCAGCCCCAGCATTTT.

This chain links TRBV27 with TRBJ2-1; TRBD1 is a possible D gene (6 bases). Trimming took off 8 bases at V and 8 bases at J, with 10 bases between the two ends. The CDR3 is 11 residues long. CDR1 is MNHEY, CDR2 SMNVEV, per germline (reference sequence). The CDR3 bases are TGTGCCAGCGTCAGGGGCGATGAGCAGTTCTTC. Its protein product is CASVRGDEQFF.

The CDR3 sequence is CSVAHGLGGTTGGTTDTQYF. CDR3 DNA: TGCAGCGTTGCACACGGACTAGGGGGGACCACAGGGGGGACCACAGATACGCAGTATTTT. The rearrangement uses TRBV29-1 and TRBJ2-3; a weak D match, TRBD1 (8 bases). V was clipped by 4 bases and J by 2 bases, with 31 bases between them. This CDR3 is 20 amino acids long. Germline V gene lookup returns CDR1 SQVTM and CDR2 ANQGSEA.

The rearrangement joins TRBV10-3 to TRBJ2-3, with D unresolved. This CDR3 is built from 14 residues. Per the germline V gene, CDR1 is ENHRY and CDR2 is SYGVKD. The V end was cut by 2 bases, the J end by 4 bases, with 10 bases between. The CDR3 spells CAISEPVAPDTQYF. CDR3 sequence (DNA): TGTGCCATCAGTGAGCCGGTAGCCCCAGATACGCAGTATTTT.

V is TRBV5-6 and J is TRBJ2-7; D uncertain. The CDR3 runs 14 residues. Looked up from germline, CDR1 is SGHDT and CDR2 is YYEEEE. V was cut by 5 bases and J by 4 bases, with 16 bases left in between. CDR3 sequence (DNA): TGTGCCAGCAGGTTGAACAGAGTACCTTACGAGCAGTACTTC. This encodes CASRLNRVPYEQYF.

J is TRBJ1-5 and V is TRBV12-3 or TRBV12-4; D may be TRBD1 (6 bases). Trimming cost V 10 bases and J 4 bases, with 11 bases left between them. This CDR3 has 12 amino acids. The CDR3 coding sequence is TGTGCCACGCAGGGGCAAAATCAGCCCCAGCATTTT. This sequence encodes CATQGQNQPQHF.

The chain is built from TRBV11-2 and TRBJ2-1, with D maybe TRBD2 (5 bases). The V end was cut by 3 bases, the J end by 9 bases, with 12 bases between. This CDR3 contains 13 residues. Germline loops: CDR1 SGHAT, CDR2 FQNNGV. CDR3: CASSFAGESEQFF. The CDR3, as DNA: TGTGCCAGCAGCTTTGCCGGGGAGAGTGAGCAGTTCTTC. Full variable domain (remainder filled in from reference TRBV11-2 and TRBJ2-1): EAGVAQSPRYKIIEKRQSVAFWCNPISGHATLYWYQQILGQGPKLLIQFQNNGVVDDSQLPKDRFSAERLKGVDSTLKIQPAKLEDSAVYLCASSFAGESEQFFGPGTRLTVL.

The chain employs TRBV19 and TRBJ2-3, with a weak D call TRBD2 (5 bases). The CDR3 totals 14 residues. Germline V CDR1 and CDR2: LNHDA, SQIVND (reference sequence). The germline V and J ends were trimmed by 3 bases and 2 bases, with 9 bases remaining between them. For the CDR3, the DNA is TGTGCCAGTAGTATTAGAGGGAACACAGATACGCAGTATTTT. It encodes CASSIRGNTDTQYF. The complete variable domain, with remaining parts taken from reference TRBV19 and TRBJ2-3, reads DGGITQSPKYLFRKEGQNVTLSCEQNLNHDAMYWYRQDPGQGLRLIYYSQIVNDFQKGDIAEGYSVSREKKESFPLTVTSAQKNPTAFYLCASSIRGNTDTQYFGPGTRLTVL.

This clone was observed a handful of times. This rearrangement joins TRBV5-1 to TRBJ1-6, with a tentative D call TRBD1 (5 bases). The CDR3 contains 13 residues. V was trimmed by 5 bases and J by 7 bases, leaving 10 bases between them. Germline V gene data show CDR1 as SGHRS and CDR2 as YFSETQ. This CDR3 reads CASRQEGNSPLHF. In DNA, the CDR3 is TGCGCCAGCAGACAGGAGGGCAATTCACCCCTCCACTTT.

This clone appeared a few times. The chain joins TRBV28 to TRBJ1-5; 7 nucleotides align to TRBD1. Germline V gene data show CDR1 as MDHEN and CDR2 as SYDVKM. This CDR3 contains 18 residues. V was pared by 1 base and J by 6 bases, with 15 bases of the junction left unmatched. CDR3 sequence: CASSLLRYGTVGRQPQHF. In DNA, the CDR3 is TGTGCCAGCAGTTTATTGAGATACGGGACAGTGGGGCGTCAGCCCCAGCATTTT.

This chain connects TRBV29-1 to TRBJ2-2; weak D call: TRBD2 (5 bases). In germline, CDR1 is SQVTM, CDR2 ANQGSEA. This CDR3 is built from 12 residues. Trimming removed 7 bases at V and 1 base at J, with 7 bases between. CDR3 amino acids: CSGTRNTGELFF. The CDR3 coding sequence is TGCAGCGGGACTCGGAACACCGGGGAGCTGTTTTTT.

This clone turned up a few times. CDR3 DNA sequence: TGTGCCAGCAGCTTGACAGTGAACACTGAAGCTTTCTTT. Its translation: CASSLTVNTEAFF. This sequence joins TRBV7-9 and TRBJ1-1, with D possibly being TRBD1 (5 bases). Germline V CDR1 and CDR2: SEHNR, FQNEAQ (reference sequence). This CDR3 has 13 amino acids. Trimming stripped 3 bases from V and 0 bases from J, with 5 bases between.

This chain joins TRBV11-2 and TRBJ1-1, with no clear D. The CDR3 contains 15 residues. V was shortened by 2 bases and J by 2 bases, with 12 bases between the two germline ends. Germline values: CDR1 SGHAT, CDR2 FQNNGV. The CDR3, as DNA: TGTGCCAGCAGCTTATATGCGCACGTCAACACTGAAGCTTTCTTT. Its translation is CASSLYAHVNTEAFF.

The V and J genes are TRBV5-8 and TRBJ2-3; TRBD2 matches at 10 bases. The length of the CDR3 is 17 residues. Per germline, CDR1 SGHTS and CDR2 YDEGEE. The trim removed 3 bases at V and 2 bases at J, leaving 9 bases unmatched. CDR3 in amino acids: CASSWIAGGNNTDTQYF. The CDR3 bases are TGTGCCAGCAGCTGGATAGCGGGGGGAAACAACACAGATACGCAGTATTTT.

V and J are TRBV7-9 and TRBJ2-3; a possible D gene is TRBD1 (5 bases). Per the germline V gene, CDR1 is SEHNR and CDR2 is FQNEAQ (reference sequence). Trimming shortened V by 4 bases and J by 5 bases, and 13 bases separated the two germline ends. The length of the CDR3 is 14 residues. The CDR3 is CASSWASQEDTQYF. The CDR3 nucleotides are TGTGCCAGCAGCTGGGCCTCACAGGAAGATACGCAGTATTTT.